This TCR beta chain derives from a study of cytomegalovirus exposure and HLA in healthy donors. General study findings and limits: Subsequent analysis found a tendency for first-cohort TCR clusters to co-occur within the 120 or so validation repertoires.

Concerning this clone itself: The antigen remains undetermined.

Trimming left V 5 bases short and J 5 bases short, with 14 bases between. The CDR3 loop spans 13 amino acids. Germline assignment: CDR1 SGHRS and CDR2 YFSETQ. Produced via immunoSEQ multiplex PCR; TCRdb's table is partial and in-frame only. The sample has roughly 260,000 clones; around nine tenths are singletons. The specimen was PBMCs. V gene TRBV5-1 combines with J gene TRBJ2-7; a possible D gene is TRBD1 (6 bases). The clonotype comes from a man younger than 30 in good health and CMV-seronegative. The CDR3 DNA reads TGCGCCAGCAGTAAGGGGGACACCAACGAGCAGTACTTC. It codes for CASSKGDTNEQYF.